Listed below are T cell receptor beta chains from one sample, sequenced in a study of blood T cell repertoires in COVID-19. Repertoires were generated with immunoSEQ multiplex PCR, while TCRdb's copy carries only in-frame clones and drops some. The table has 150,000 to 200,000 clones, approximately 91% seen once. The material sequenced was PBMCs or T cells enriched from blood (not recorded which). These receptors were collected from a woman aged 18-35 years who had recovered from COVID-19. Each CDR3 is given with its conserved first and last residue. The order of the fields is CDR3 DNA, CDR3 protein, clone size, CDR3 length, J gene, D gene, V gene. D genes are given only for firm matches. Clone size, where shown, is once, few, many, or a class for clones that have expanded.

cdr3_nt: TGTGCCAGCAGTGAGGGGGCTGGCTACACCTTC
cdr3_aa: CASSEGAGYTF
clone_size: once
cdr3_length: 11
j_call: TRBJ1-2
d_call: .
v_call: TRBV6-4

cdr3_nt: TGTGCTAGCAGCCTAAACGCGAACACCGGGGAGCTGTTTTTT
cdr3_aa: CASSLNANTGELFF
clone_size: .
cdr3_length: 14
j_call: TRBJ2-2
d_call: .
v_call: TRBV7-7

cdr3_nt: TGCGCCAGCAGCTTGAGTGGGACAGCTAATGAAAAACTGTTTTTT
cdr3_aa: CASSLSGTANEKLFF
clone_size: .
cdr3_length: 15
j_call: TRBJ1-4
d_call: TRBD1
v_call: TRBV5-1

cdr3_nt: TGCGCCAGCAGAGGTCCAGGAGGACTAGCGGGTAGTGAGCAGTTCTTC
cdr3_aa: CASRGPGGLAGSEQFF
clone_size: .
cdr3_length: 16
j_call: TRBJ2-1
d_call: TRBD2
v_call: TRBV4-1

cdr3_nt: TGTGCCAGTACAACCGGCCAGGGGATACTCAATGAGCAGTTCTTC
cdr3_aa: CASTTGQGILNEQFF
clone_size: .
cdr3_length: 15
j_call: TRBJ2-1
d_call: .
v_call: TRBV19

cdr3_nt: TGCGCCAGCAGCACGGACAGGGTGGCTGAGCAGTTCTTC
cdr3_aa: CASSTDRVAEQFF
clone_size: .
cdr3_length: 13
j_call: TRBJ2-1
d_call: TRBD1
v_call: TRBV5-1

cdr3_nt: TGTGCCAGCAGCCCCGTAGGGGCCTCGAGGTACCATTTT
cdr3_aa: CASSPVGASRYHF
clone_size: .
cdr3_length: 13
j_call: TRBJ2-3
d_call: .
v_call: TRBV7-3

cdr3_nt: TGTGCCAGCAGCCCACGGGGGGAACTCTACGAGCAGTACTTC
cdr3_aa: CASSPRGELYEQYF
clone_size: .
cdr3_length: 14
j_call: TRBJ2-7
d_call: TRBD2
v_call: TRBV5-4

cdr3_nt: TGTGCCAGCAGTTATTTCCTTGGGGGCTCCACCGGGGAGCTGTTTTTT
cdr3_aa: CASSYFLGGSTGELFF
clone_size: .
cdr3_length: 16
j_call: TRBJ2-2
d_call: .
v_call: TRBV6-6

cdr3_nt: TGTGCCAGCAGTTTACCACCGACTATAGTTCCCCGGCCAACCTACGAGCAGTACTTC
cdr3_aa: CASSLPPTIVPRPTYEQYF
clone_size: .
cdr3_length: 19
j_call: TRBJ2-7
d_call: .
v_call: TRBV27

cdr3_nt: TGTGCCAGTAGTATAGGGACTAGCGCAGATACGCAGTATTTT
cdr3_aa: CASSIGTSADTQYF
clone_size: .
cdr3_length: 14
j_call: TRBJ2-3
d_call: TRBD2
v_call: TRBV19

cdr3_nt: TGTGCCAGTAGTTCCTTAGCGGGAGGGGGCAATGAGCAGTTCTTC
cdr3_aa: CASSSLAGGGNEQFF
clone_size: .
cdr3_length: 15
j_call: TRBJ2-1
d_call: TRBD2
v_call: TRBV19

cdr3_nt: TGTGCCAGCAGCCCCACTTTGAACACCGGGGAGCTGTTTTTT
cdr3_aa: CASSPTLNTGELFF
clone_size: .
cdr3_length: 14
j_call: TRBJ2-2
d_call: .
v_call: TRBV7-3

cdr3_nt: TGTGCCAGCAGTGAAATGGGAACAGGCGGTGAAAAACTGTTTTTT
cdr3_aa: CASSEMGTGGEKLFF
clone_size: .
cdr3_length: 15
j_call: TRBJ1-4
d_call: .
v_call: TRBV2

cdr3_nt: TGTGCCAGCAGCCGGATGACAGGGGCCCCTTTTTCCTACGAGCAGTACTTC
cdr3_aa: CASSRMTGAPFSYEQYF
clone_size: .
cdr3_length: 17
j_call: TRBJ2-7
d_call: TRBD1
v_call: TRBV11-2

cdr3_nt: TGTGCCAGCAGCCACCCGAGAGCCAAGGACACCTCCTATGGCTACACCTTC
cdr3_aa: CASSHPRAKDTSYGYTF
clone_size: .
cdr3_length: 17
j_call: TRBJ1-2
d_call: .
v_call: TRBV3-1/TRBV3-2

cdr3_nt: TGCGCCAGCACTTCACTACCGGGACAGGGAACCTATGGCTACACCTTC
cdr3_aa: CASTSLPGQGTYGYTF
clone_size: once
cdr3_length: 16
j_call: TRBJ1-2
d_call: TRBD1
v_call: TRBV5-1

cdr3_nt: TGTGCCAGCAGCCAAGTCGGGAGGGCCTACGAGCAGTACTTC
cdr3_aa: CASSQVGRAYEQYF
clone_size: .
cdr3_length: 14
j_call: TRBJ2-7
d_call: TRBD2
v_call: TRBV4-2

cdr3_nt: TGTGCCATCAGTGACGGGACAGGTTTCGAAAAACTGTTTTTT
cdr3_aa: CAISDGTGFEKLFF
clone_size: .
cdr3_length: 14
j_call: TRBJ1-4
d_call: TRBD1
v_call: TRBV10-3

cdr3_nt: TGTGCCAGCAGCCTCAGGGTGGCTAATTCACCCCTCCACTTT
cdr3_aa: CASSLRVANSPLHF
clone_size: .
cdr3_length: 14
j_call: TRBJ1-6
d_call: .
v_call: TRBV11-2

cdr3_nt: TGTGCCAGCAGTTTTTCAGGTCCCCAGTACGAGCAGTACTTC
cdr3_aa: CASSFSGPQYEQYF
clone_size: .
cdr3_length: 14
j_call: TRBJ2-7
d_call: .
v_call: TRBV28

cdr3_nt: TGTGCCAGCAGTTCGGCGGGCACTGAAGCTTTCTTT
cdr3_aa: CASSSAGTEAFF
clone_size: .
cdr3_length: 12
j_call: TRBJ1-1
d_call: .
v_call: TRBV28

cdr3_nt: TGTGCCAGCAGCTGGACAGGGCTCCACTACGAGCAGTACTTC
cdr3_aa: CASSWTGLHYEQYF
clone_size: .
cdr3_length: 14
j_call: TRBJ2-7
d_call: TRBD1
v_call: TRBV5-8

cdr3_nt: TGTGCCAGCAGCTTAGGGCAGGGCGGCGGCTACACCTTC
cdr3_aa: CASSLGQGGGYTF
clone_size: once
cdr3_length: 13
j_call: TRBJ1-2
d_call: .
v_call: TRBV7-9

cdr3_nt: TGCGCCAGCAGCTTAGACAGCAATGAGCAGTTCTTC
cdr3_aa: CASSLDSNEQFF
clone_size: .
cdr3_length: 12
j_call: TRBJ2-1
d_call: .
v_call: TRBV5-1

cdr3_nt: TGCGCCAGCAGCCAGGGACAGGGAACTGGGGCCAACGTCCTGACTTTC
cdr3_aa: CASSQGQGTGANVLTF
clone_size: .
cdr3_length: 16
j_call: TRBJ2-6
d_call: TRBD1
v_call: TRBV4-3

cdr3_nt: TGCGCCAGCAGTTCTCCAGGACAGGAAGCAGATACGCAGTATTTT
cdr3_aa: CASSSPGQEADTQYF
clone_size: once
cdr3_length: 15
j_call: TRBJ2-3
d_call: TRBD1
v_call: TRBV10-1

cdr3_nt: TGTGCCAAAGGGGTACGATATTATGGGGGGACTAGCGGCTCCTACGAGCAGTACTTC
cdr3_aa: CAKGVRYYGGTSGSYEQYF
clone_size: .
cdr3_length: 19
j_call: TRBJ2-7
d_call: .
v_call: TRBV21-1

cdr3_nt: TGTGCCTCCGGGAGCGAGGAGGAGGAGACCCAGTACTTC
cdr3_aa: CASGSEEEETQYF
clone_size: .
cdr3_length: 13
j_call: TRBJ2-5
d_call: .
v_call: TRBV18

cdr3_nt: TGTGCCAGCAGCTCGGACATCTCTGGAAACACCATATATTTT
cdr3_aa: CASSSDISGNTIYF
clone_size: .
cdr3_length: 14
j_call: TRBJ1-3
d_call: .
v_call: TRBV11-2

cdr3_nt: TGTGCCAGCAGCTTACAAGTAGCCAATGAGCAGTTCTTC
cdr3_aa: CASSLQVANEQFF
clone_size: .
cdr3_length: 13
j_call: TRBJ2-1
d_call: .
v_call: TRBV7-3

cdr3_nt: TGTGCCAGCAGTTTAACGGGAGAATATCGGGAGCAGTACTTC
cdr3_aa: CASSLTGEYREQYF
clone_size: .
cdr3_length: 14
j_call: TRBJ2-7
d_call: .
v_call: TRBV27

cdr3_nt: TGCGCCAGCAGCCAAGGATCATCGACAGGGCTCCGTGAAGCTTTCTTT
cdr3_aa: CASSQGSSTGLREAFF
clone_size: once
cdr3_length: 16
j_call: TRBJ1-1
d_call: TRBD1
v_call: TRBV4-1

cdr3_nt: TGTGCCAGCGTGACAGGGGGCAGTAGCAATCAGCCCCAGCATTTT
cdr3_aa: CASVTGGSSNQPQHF
clone_size: .
cdr3_length: 15
j_call: TRBJ1-5
d_call: TRBD1
v_call: TRBV28

cdr3_nt: TGTGCCAGCAGTTCCATTTCTCGGACAGTCACCGAAGGTTCCGGGGCCAACGTCCTGACTTTC
cdr3_aa: CASSSISRTVTEGSGANVLTF
clone_size: .
cdr3_length: 21
j_call: TRBJ2-6
d_call: .
v_call: TRBV11-2

cdr3_nt: TGTGCCAGCAGTTACCGAGATACGCAGTATTTT
cdr3_aa: CASSYRDTQYF
clone_size: .
cdr3_length: 11
j_call: TRBJ2-3
d_call: .
v_call: TRBV6-5

cdr3_nt: TGTGCCTGGAGTGTGGGACAGGTGATTGGAAACACCATATATTTT
cdr3_aa: CAWSVGQVIGNTIYF
clone_size: few
cdr3_length: 15
j_call: TRBJ1-3
d_call: TRBD1
v_call: TRBV30

cdr3_nt: TGTGCCAGCAGTTTATATACGGGAGGGGGACTGGGGTACAATGAGCAGTTCTTC
cdr3_aa: CASSLYTGGGLGYNEQFF
clone_size: .
cdr3_length: 18
j_call: TRBJ2-1
d_call: TRBD2
v_call: TRBV28

cdr3_nt: TGTGCCAGCAGTTACTCTACAGGGGGGGAAAAACTGTTTTTT
cdr3_aa: CASSYSTGGEKLFF
clone_size: .
cdr3_length: 14
j_call: TRBJ1-4
d_call: TRBD1
v_call: TRBV6-5

cdr3_nt: TGTGCCAGTAGTATAGACCCGAGGGGGATCCTGAACACTGAAGCTTTCTTT
cdr3_aa: CASSIDPRGILNTEAFF
clone_size: .
cdr3_length: 17
j_call: TRBJ1-1
d_call: .
v_call: TRBV19

cdr3_nt: TGTGCCAGCAGCCCAGGGGGCAGCTACTACGAGCAGTACTTC
cdr3_aa: CASSPGGSYYEQYF
clone_size: .
cdr3_length: 14
j_call: TRBJ2-7
d_call: TRBD1
v_call: TRBV27

cdr3_nt: TGTGCCAGTAGTGATGCATTGAGACAGGGAGGTCCGGCGGCTTTCTTT
cdr3_aa: CASSDALRQGGPAAFF
clone_size: .
cdr3_length: 16
j_call: TRBJ1-1
d_call: TRBD1
v_call: TRBV19

cdr3_nt: TGTGCCAGCAGCCCAACAGGGGGCGGGTATCAGCCCCAGCATTTT
cdr3_aa: CASSPTGGGYQPQHF
clone_size: once
cdr3_length: 15
j_call: TRBJ1-5
d_call: TRBD1
v_call: TRBV3-1/TRBV3-2

cdr3_nt: TGTGCCAGCAGCCAAGCCCAGGGACTCCTCTATGGCTACACCTTC
cdr3_aa: CASSQAQGLLYGYTF
clone_size: once
cdr3_length: 15
j_call: TRBJ1-2
d_call: .
v_call: TRBV28

cdr3_nt: TGTGCCAGCAGTTACGACAGGAACACTGAAGCTTTCTTT
cdr3_aa: CASSYDRNTEAFF
clone_size: .
cdr3_length: 13
j_call: TRBJ1-1
d_call: .
v_call: TRBV6-2/TRBV6-3

cdr3_nt: TGCAGCGTTGGGCGCGGGAGGGTCTACAATGAGCAGTTCTTC
cdr3_aa: CSVGRGRVYNEQFF
clone_size: .
cdr3_length: 14
j_call: TRBJ2-1
d_call: TRBD2
v_call: TRBV29-1

cdr3_nt: TGTGCCAGCAGTGCCTTGGGGGACAGGGCCAAAAACATTCAGTACTTC
cdr3_aa: CASSALGDRAKNIQYF
clone_size: .
cdr3_length: 16
j_call: TRBJ2-4
d_call: TRBD1
v_call: TRBV6-1

cdr3_nt: TGTGCCAGCAGCTCCGGACTAGCGGATTTCCAAGAGACCCAGTACTTC
cdr3_aa: CASSSGLADFQETQYF
clone_size: once
cdr3_length: 16
j_call: TRBJ2-5
d_call: TRBD2
v_call: TRBV7-9

cdr3_nt: TGTGCCTGGAGTGGGGGCTCGAAAGGCTACACCTTC
cdr3_aa: CAWSGGSKGYTF
clone_size: .
cdr3_length: 12
j_call: TRBJ1-2
d_call: .
v_call: TRBV30

cdr3_nt: TGTGCCAGCAGAACTACAGGTGGCTATGGCTACACCTTC
cdr3_aa: CASRTTGGYGYTF
clone_size: .
cdr3_length: 13
j_call: TRBJ1-2
d_call: .
v_call: TRBV27

cdr3_nt: TGTGCCAGCAGCTTAGTCAGGGACCAAGAGACCCAGTACTTC
cdr3_aa: CASSLVRDQETQYF
clone_size: .
cdr3_length: 14
j_call: TRBJ2-5
d_call: .
v_call: TRBV7-9

cdr3_nt: TGTGCCAGCAGCCCAAATCTAGCAGGCAATGAGCAGTTCTTC
cdr3_aa: CASSPNLAGNEQFF
clone_size: few
cdr3_length: 14
j_call: TRBJ2-1
d_call: .
v_call: TRBV7-3